This T cell receptor (beta chain) was profiled in a study of T cells after yellow fever vaccination. Study outcomes and limitations: The presence of abundant clonotypes contaminating from the bulk population was possible in FACS-sorted repertoires.

In regard to this clonotype: Its specificity is not known.

Germline V gene lookup returns CDR1 SGHDN and CDR2 FVKESK. The CDR3 is 16 residues long. Trimming shortened V by 1 base and J by 3 bases, and 12 bases separated the two germline ends. Making TCR cDNA involved 5'RACE template switching, which added UMIs and a universal primer site. TCRdb re-derived calls from the 5' RACE reads in MiXCR, one entry per CDR3 protein. The sample lists around 320,000 distinct CDR3 sequences, roughly 9% occurring once. The sample was CD4+ T cells sorted from PBMCs, taken 5 days after the yellow fever booster vaccination. The chain links TRBV14 to TRBJ2-2; possible D gene TRBD2, 5 bases. The receptor comes from a young man who received the YFV17D yellow fever vaccine. The CDR3 loop reads CASSQAYGRDTGELFF. DNA for the CDR3: TGTGCCAGCAGCCAAGCCTACGGGCGGGACACCGGGGAGCTGTTTTTT.